A single sample gave rise to the 8 T cell receptor beta chains below, sequenced in a study of identical twins. TCRdb used MiXCR to reprocess the 5' RACE reads, holding one entry per CDR3 protein. The sample records roughly 1.6 million distinct CDR3 sequences, under 35% being singletons. Source material: cord blood. These receptors all come from a newborn girl in good health.

This clonotype was recorded a few times. This chain connects TRBV5-1 to TRBJ2-5; 10 bases are shared with TRBD2. V shed 3 bases, J shed 4 bases, and the junction held 3 bases outside the gene matches. The CDR3 contains 14 residues. Germline CDR1 reads SGHRS; CDR2 reads YFSETQ. CDR3 loop: CASSSPSGRETQYF. As DNA, the CDR3 is TGCGCCAGCAGCTCCCCTAGCGGGAGAGAGACCCAGTACTTC.

With respect to this clonotype: One end of the junction does not line up with germline, which may come from a read error. V usage is TRBV20-1 and J usage is TRBJ2-1; 15 nucleotides agree with TRBD2. This CDR3 spans 18 amino acids. Looked up from germline, CDR1 is DFQATT and CDR2 is SNEGSKA (reference sequence). The CDR3 sequence: CSASYGLAGGSSYDEQFF. The CDR3 DNA reads as TGCAGTGCTAGCTATGGACTAGCGGGGGGGAGCTCCTACGATGAGCAGTTCTTC.

The rearrangement uses TRBV29-1 and TRBJ2-1; possibly TRBD2 for D (6 bases). CDR1 SQVTM and CDR2 ANQGSEA come from the germline V gene. V was cut by 5 bases and J by 6 bases, with 17 bases left in between. CDR3 length: 14 amino acids. CDR3 residues: CSVTGRRGTNEQFF. As DNA, the CDR3 is TGCAGCGTTACGGGACGCCGGGGGACCAATGAGCAGTTCTTC.

The chain recombines TRBV12-3 or TRBV12-4 with TRBJ2-7; 14 bases fit TRBD2. The J call may be mistaken, given a closer DNA end match to TRBJ2-5. The length of the CDR3 is 17 residues. The CDR3 bases are TGTGCCAGCAGTTTGGGGCTGGGACTAGCGGGAGTAGAGACCCAGTACTTC. It translates to CASSLGLGLAGVETQYF.

A few counts support this clonotype. V gene TRBV14 combines with J gene TRBJ1-1, with D unclear. The germline gives CDR1 SGHDN, CDR2 FVKESK. V was trimmed by 0 bases and J by 0 bases, leaving 11 bases between them. The CDR3 has 16 residues. CDR3 protein: CASSQDWGSLNTEAFF. The CDR3 DNA follows: TGTGCCAGCAGCCAAGATTGGGGAAGCTTGAACACTGAAGCTTTCTTT.

This clonotype was seen only a few times. This chain links TRBV20-1 with TRBJ2-7, with 8 bases identical to TRBD2. This CDR3 has 13 amino acids. Per the germline V gene, CDR1 is DFQATT and CDR2 is SNEGSKA (reference sequence). J was trimmed by 4 bases and V by 5 bases; bases with no gene match: 7. In DNA form, the CDR3 reads TGCAGTGCTGAAGGACTAGCTGCTTACGAGCAGTACTTC. Its protein is CSAEGLAAYEQYF.

This clonotype occurred a few times. This sequence joins TRBV28 and TRBJ2-3, with D perhaps assigned TRBD1 or TRBD2 (5 bases each). The CDR3 is 21 amino acids. Trimming removed 1 base from V and 6 bases from J, with 32 bases in between. The V gene's germline CDR1 is MDHEN and CDR2 SYDVKM. Here the CDR3 DNA reads TGTGCCAGCAGTTTATCCCCGATTTGGCTATCAGGGACCCGGCCACGGGATACGCAGTATTTT. Protein: CASSLSPIWLSGTRPRDTQYF.

The chain has TRBV15 and TRBJ2-7; D is ambiguous. This CDR3 has 11 residues. The V end was cut by 7 bases, the J end by 7 bases, with 11 bases between. Germline V CDR1 and CDR2: LNHNV, YYDKDF (reference sequence). The CDR3 sequence: CATIGYNEQYF. The CDR3 DNA reads TGTGCCACCATCGGGTACAATGAGCAGTACTTC.